Below, one T cell receptor (beta chain) is given with its context. Its antigen is unidentified. The sample comes from a study of cytomegalovirus exposure and HLA in healthy donors. General study results and limits: Available immune exposure information covered CMV serostatus only. When analyzed later, the rates of TCR association showed variation by HLA locus, with DRB1 the most and HLA-C the fewest. There were 160 or so TCR beta chains listed as cytomegalovirus-associated. Rare TCR sequences dominated, though some public TCRs recurred in many donors.

The trim removed 2 bases at V and 0 bases at J, leaving 9 bases unmatched. Germline-derived CDR1 and CDR2 are MNHNS and SASEGT. This CDR3 contains 17 residues. The PCR had 60 Vbeta and 13 Jbeta primers. Produced via immunoSEQ multiplex PCR; TCRdb's table is partial and in-frame only. The repertoire holds some 130,000 clones, with roughly three quarters as singletons. The sequence was collected from a man between 40 and 49 years old in good health and CMV-seronegative. Sequenced: PBMCs. V gene TRBV6-1 combines with J gene TRBJ1-1; 7 positions agree with TRBD1. CDR3 DNA: TGTGCCAGCAGTGAAACCCCAGGGGGAGTGGTGAACACTGAAGCTTTCTTT. It specifies CASSETPGGVVNTEAFF.